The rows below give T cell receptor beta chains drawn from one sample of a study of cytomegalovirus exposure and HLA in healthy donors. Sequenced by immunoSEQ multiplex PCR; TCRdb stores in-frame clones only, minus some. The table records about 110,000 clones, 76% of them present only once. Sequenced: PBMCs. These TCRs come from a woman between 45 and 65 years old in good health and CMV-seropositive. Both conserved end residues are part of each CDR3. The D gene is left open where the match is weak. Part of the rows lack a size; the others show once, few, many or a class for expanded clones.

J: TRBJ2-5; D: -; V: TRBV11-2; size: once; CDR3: CASSRGSRQETQYF; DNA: TGTGCCAGCAGCCGAGGTTCACGCCAAGAGACCCAGTACTTC
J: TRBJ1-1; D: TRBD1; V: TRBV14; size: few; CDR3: CASSQGTGVTEAFF; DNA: TGTGCCAGCAGCCAAGGGACAGGGGTCACTGAAGCTTTCTTT
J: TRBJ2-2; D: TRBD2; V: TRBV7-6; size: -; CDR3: CASSPAGARNTGELFF; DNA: TGTGCCAGCAGCCCAGCGGGAGCTAGGAACACCGGGGAGCTGTTTTTT
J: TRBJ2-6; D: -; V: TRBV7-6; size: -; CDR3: CASSSRSGSGANVLTF; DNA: TGTGCCAGCAGCTCCCGTTCCGGGTCTGGGGCCAACGTCCTGACTTTC
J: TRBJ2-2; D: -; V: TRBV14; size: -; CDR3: CASSHTGTVTGELFF; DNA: TGTGCCAGCAGCCACACCGGGACTGTCACCGGGGAGCTGTTTTTT
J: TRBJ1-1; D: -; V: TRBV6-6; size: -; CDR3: CASREQGSTEAFF; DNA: TGTGCCAGCAGGGAACAGGGATCCACTGAAGCTTTCTTT
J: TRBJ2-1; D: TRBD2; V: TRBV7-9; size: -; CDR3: CASRPAGGLPAEQFF; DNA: TGTGCCAGCAGGCCAGCGGGGGGCCTTCCGGCTGAGCAGTTCTTC
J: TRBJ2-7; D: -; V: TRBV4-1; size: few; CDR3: CASSQDEGVYEQYF; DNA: TGCGCCAGCAGCCAAGATGAGGGGGTCTACGAGCAGTACTTC
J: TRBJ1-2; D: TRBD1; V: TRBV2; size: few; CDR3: CASSSGTGVDGYTF; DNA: TGTGCCAGCAGTTCCGGGACAGGGGTCGATGGCTACACCTTC
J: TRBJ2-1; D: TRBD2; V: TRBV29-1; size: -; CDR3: CSVQREVSYNEQFF; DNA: TGCAGCGTTCAGCGGGAGGTCTCCTACAATGAGCAGTTCTTC
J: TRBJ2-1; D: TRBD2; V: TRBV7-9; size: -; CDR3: CASSITSGGYNEQFF; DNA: TGTGCCAGCAGCATTACTAGCGGGGGCTACAATGAGCAGTTCTTC
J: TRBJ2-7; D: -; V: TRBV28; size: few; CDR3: CASSTPGIAHEQYF; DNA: TGTGCCAGCAGCACCCCAGGGATCGCCCACGAGCAGTACTTC
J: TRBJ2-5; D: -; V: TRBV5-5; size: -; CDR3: CASSPGTGIERGGTQYF; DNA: TGTGCCAGCAGCCCCGGGACTGGAATTGAGAGAGGCGGGACCCAGTACTTC
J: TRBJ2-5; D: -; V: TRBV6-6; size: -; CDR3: CASSPRAQETQYF; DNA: TGTGCCAGCAGCCCGAGGGCACAAGAGACCCAGTACTTC
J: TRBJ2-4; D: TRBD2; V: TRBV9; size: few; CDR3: CASSLGSGGAKNSQYF; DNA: TGTGCCAGCAGCTTGGGCAGCGGGGGTGCCAAAAACAGTCAGTACTTC
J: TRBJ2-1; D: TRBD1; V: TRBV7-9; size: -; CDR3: CASSTGQGAVDEQFF; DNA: TGTGCCAGCAGCACGGGACAGGGGGCCGTTGATGAGCAGTTCTTC
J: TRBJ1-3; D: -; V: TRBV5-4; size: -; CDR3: CASSSKAGAGNTIYF; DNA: TGTGCCAGCAGCAGTAAGGCAGGCGCTGGAAACACCATATATTTT
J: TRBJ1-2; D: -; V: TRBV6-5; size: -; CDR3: CASSYPGSGYTF; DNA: TGTGCCAGCAGTTACCCCGGGAGTGGCTACACCTTC
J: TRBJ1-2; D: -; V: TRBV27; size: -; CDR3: CASSPDRGPTGYRGYTF; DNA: TGTGCCAGCAGTCCGGACCGAGGGCCTACCGGCTATCGTGGCTACACCTTC
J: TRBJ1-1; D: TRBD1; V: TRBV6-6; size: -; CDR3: CASSYPGQGTEAFF; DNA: TGTGCCAGCAGTTACCCGGGACAGGGCACTGAAGCTTTCTTT
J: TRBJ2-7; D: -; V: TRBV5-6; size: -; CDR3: CASSSSFRREQYF; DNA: TGTGCCAGCAGTTCTAGCTTCCGAAGGGAGCAGTACTTC
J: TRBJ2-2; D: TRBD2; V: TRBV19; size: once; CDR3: CASSPAGGTGELFF; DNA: TGTGCCAGTAGTCCAGCGGGGGGCACCGGGGAGCTGTTTTTT
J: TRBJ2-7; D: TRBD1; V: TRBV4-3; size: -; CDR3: CASSPGTGDSYEQYF; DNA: TGCGCCAGCAGCCCCGGGACAGGGGATTCCTACGAGCAGTACTTC
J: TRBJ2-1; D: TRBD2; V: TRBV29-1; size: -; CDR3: CSVERGEYNEQFF; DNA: TGCAGCGTTGAGCGGGGGGAGTACAATGAGCAGTTCTTC
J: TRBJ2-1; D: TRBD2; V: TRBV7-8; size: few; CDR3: CASSRTPISSGRSSSYNEQFF; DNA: TGTGCCAGCAGTCGCACCCCTATTTCTAGCGGGAGGAGCTCTTCCTACAATGAGCAGTTCTTC
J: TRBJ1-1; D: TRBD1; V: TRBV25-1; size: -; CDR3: CASSAQPGQMNTEAFF; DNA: TGTGCCAGCAGTGCTCAACCGGGACAGATGAACACTGAAGCTTTCTTT
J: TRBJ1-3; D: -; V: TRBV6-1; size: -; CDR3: CASKGNTIYF; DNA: TGTGCCAGCAAGGGGAACACCATATATTTT
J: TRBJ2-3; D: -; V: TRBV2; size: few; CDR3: CASSYGRTDTQYF; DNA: TGTGCCAGCAGTTACGGTCGCACAGATACGCAGTATTTT
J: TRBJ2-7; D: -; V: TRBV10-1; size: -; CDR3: CASRPGKSTYEQYF; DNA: TGCGCCAGCAGGCCAGGGAAAAGTACCTACGAGCAGTACTTC
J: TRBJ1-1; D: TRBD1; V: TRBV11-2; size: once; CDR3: CASSLEGGQPNTEAFF; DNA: TGTGCCAGCAGCTTAGAAGGGGGACAGCCGAACACTGAAGCTTTCTTT
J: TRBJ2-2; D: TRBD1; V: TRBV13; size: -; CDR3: CASSRGGGADTGELFF; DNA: TGTGCCAGCAGCCGAGGGGGCGGAGCCGACACCGGGGAGCTGTTTTTT
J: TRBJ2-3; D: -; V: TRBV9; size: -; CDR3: CASSPGQLIDTQYF; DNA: TGTGCCAGCAGCCCCGGACAGCTGATAGATACGCAGTATTTT
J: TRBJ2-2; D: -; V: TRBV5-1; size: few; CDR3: CASRSGQSYTGELFF; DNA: TGCGCCAGCAGAAGCGGACAGAGCTACACCGGGGAGCTGTTTTTT